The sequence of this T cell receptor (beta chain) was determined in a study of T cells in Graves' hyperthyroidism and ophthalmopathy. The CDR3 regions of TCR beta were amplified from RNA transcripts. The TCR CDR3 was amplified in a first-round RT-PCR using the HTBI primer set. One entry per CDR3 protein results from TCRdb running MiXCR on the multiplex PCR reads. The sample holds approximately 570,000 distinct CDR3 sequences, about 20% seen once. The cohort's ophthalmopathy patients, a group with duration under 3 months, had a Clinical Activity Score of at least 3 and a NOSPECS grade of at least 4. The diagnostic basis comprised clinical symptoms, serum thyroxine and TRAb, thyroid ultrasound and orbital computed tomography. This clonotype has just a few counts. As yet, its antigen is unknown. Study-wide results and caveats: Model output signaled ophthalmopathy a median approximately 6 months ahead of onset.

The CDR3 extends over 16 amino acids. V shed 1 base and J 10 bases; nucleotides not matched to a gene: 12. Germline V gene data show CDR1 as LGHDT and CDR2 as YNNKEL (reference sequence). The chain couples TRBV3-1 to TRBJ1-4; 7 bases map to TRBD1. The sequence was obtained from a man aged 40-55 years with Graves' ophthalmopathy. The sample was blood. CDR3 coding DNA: TGTGCCAGCAGCCAAGGAGACACAGGGGTGGTCGGAAAACTGTTTTTT. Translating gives CASSQGDTGVVGKLFF.